What follows is one TCR beta chain and its context. The antigen remains undetermined. The CDR3 is 16 residues long. CDR1 and CDR2 (germline): LNHDA, SQIVND (reference sequence). V lost 3 bases, J lost 1 base, and 4 bases stayed unmatched. These data originate in a study of T cell responses to AZD1222 COVID-19 vaccine. Whole-study context: Second-dose intervals of approximately 4 or approximately 12 weeks were pooled. Whole-study results and caveats: White British donors predominated, females outnumbered males, and clonal diversity was possibly underestimated.

Using immunoSEQ multiplex PCR, the repertoire was profiled, and TCRdb retains in-frame clones only, with some absent. The sample gives 100,000 to 150,000 clones, about nine tenths of which show up once; around 7.2% is in the top ten. This chain connects TRBV19 to TRBJ1-5, with TRBD1 matching 9 bases. Sequencing used peripheral blood, obtained on day 0 of AZD1222 vaccination. The sequence derives from an adult in good health. The CDR3 is CASSITGGASNQPQHF. CDR3 in DNA: TGTGCCAGTAGTATCACAGGGGGCGCGAGCAATCAGCCCCAGCATTTT.